Listed below are T cell receptor beta chains from one sample, sequenced in a study of T cells after yellow fever vaccination. Using its own MiXCR run on the 5' RACE reads, TCRdb lists one record per CDR3 protein. The repertoire holds 450,000 to 550,000 distinct CDR3 sequences, with 19% as singletons. Source: PBMCs, taken 15 days after the yellow fever booster vaccination. Receptors originate from a man aged 25-45 years who received the YFV17D yellow fever vaccine. Both conserved end residues are part of each CDR3.

TRBV20-1	TRBJ2-3	CSASDGGSTDTQYF
TRBV12-3/TRBV12-4	TRBJ2-7	CASSFDRASYEQYF
TRBV5-6	TRBJ2-5	CASSLLGGAASGQETQYF
TRBV20-1	TRBJ2-5	CSARDERTGYF
TRBV5-1	TRBJ2-7	CASSKGQGGEQYF
TRBV3-1	TRBJ1-4	CASSLRTGGNEKLFF
TRBV5-1	TRBJ2-3	CASSFAGTGNTDTQYF
TRBV10-2	TRBJ2-3	CASSESSGGTDTQYF
TRBV18	TRBJ2-1	CASSPFRGVPNEQFF
TRBV28	TRBJ1-4	CASSLGRGRSEKLFF
TRBV20-1	TRBJ2-7	CSALPAGLSYEQYF
TRBV20-1	TRBJ2-4	CSFRSGDNKNIQYF
TRBV5-4	TRBJ2-1	CASSLVGAGEQFF
TRBV4-2	TRBJ1-1	CASSQEGTGALTEAFF
TRBV6-1	TRBJ1-1	CASSLIGGNTEAFF
TRBV7-2	TRBJ2-2	CASTEGVPNTGELFF
TRBV19	TRBJ2-3	CASRRNTDTQYF
TRBV29-1	TRBJ2-7	CSVERGSPDEQYF
TRBV6-1	TRBJ2-7	CASGIPSASISYEQYF
TRBV18	TRBJ2-7	CASSPENGPYEQYF
TRBV3-1	TRBJ1-6	CASSQDTSPLHF
TRBV5-1	TRBJ2-7	CASSLSSGTLSSYEQYF
TRBV5-5	TRBJ2-5	CASSYDPLKETQYF
TRBV5-5	TRBJ2-5	CASSVLQETQYF
TRBV30	TRBJ2-5	CAWSIGGETQYF
TRBV5-4	TRBJ2-2	CASRSALDGELFF
TRBV15	TRBJ2-3	CATSREGLADTQYF
TRBV5-1	TRBJ2-7	CASSSLAGGNEQYF
TRBV29-1	TRBJ2-3	CSVRLASDTQYF
TRBV10-3	TRBJ2-6	CAITPGSSGANVLTF
TRBV5-6	TRBJ2-7	CASSLALLQAEQYF
TRBV7-2	TRBJ1-2	CASSGRTGGGNYGYTF
TRBV12-3/TRBV12-4	TRBJ2-2	CASSLSVAGELFF
TRBV20-1	TRBJ2-1	CSAQGVFEFNEQFF
TRBV6-2/TRBV6-3	TRBJ2-7	CASIRRNYSYEQYF
TRBV4-2	TRBJ1-4	CASSQPGQEKLFF
TRBV5-1	TRBJ2-1	CASSLGVLAGGQLNEQFF
TRBV7-9	TRBJ2-2	CASSFSGRPGELFF
TRBV14	TRBJ2-3	CASSRAGLRGTDTQYF
TRBV20-1	TRBJ2-1	CSANSVSNEQFF
TRBV20-1	TRBJ2-1	CSARGMQHNEQFF
TRBV27	TRBJ2-7	CASSLFPSPTQYF
TRBV7-2	TRBJ2-5	CASSFTGVATQYF
TRBV15	TRBJ2-3	CATSRSPLTDTQYF
TRBV20-1	TRBJ1-1	CSARKDPGQTEAFF
TRBV3-1	TRBJ2-3	CASSQLNPDTQYF
TRBV27	TRBJ2-7	CASDPQGAPYEQYF
TRBV28	TRBJ2-7	CASGGGGGDYEQYF
TRBV12-3/TRBV12-4	TRBJ2-7	CASSIGTSEQYF
TRBV28	TRBJ2-5	CGAGLHQMTQYF
TRBV20-1	TRBJ2-1	CSASYREQFF
TRBV5-1	TRBJ2-1	CASSPLAGGPHEQFF
TRBV2	TRBJ2-1	CASLGLAGTTYNEQFF
TRBV25-1	TRBJ1-1	CSSSPTGGLTEAFF
TRBV7-9	TRBJ2-3	CASSLFASGSADTQYF